Each of the 26 T cell receptor beta chains below was sequenced from the same sample in a study of vaccination and CD4 T cells after COVID-19. Oncomine TCR Beta short-read sequencing was applied to DNA from cultured CD4+ T cells. TCRdb reanalysed the PCR reads using MiXCR and keeps one entry per CDR3 protein. Among about 12,000 distinct CDR3 sequences listed, about 32% were seen once. These receptors' targets are unknown. Regarding treatment: roughly nine-day PBMC culture with coronavirus spike peptide pools or control peptides (ViraFEST assay). Source: CD4+ T cells from blood, cultured in vitro, taken before SARS-CoV-2 vaccination. The receptors shown here come from a human donor who received a COVID-19 vaccine.

The chain has TRBV7-6 and TRBJ1-2; 9 bases match TRBD1. Per the germline V gene, CDR1 is SGHVS and CDR2 is FNYEAQ. The CDR3 length is 16 residues. V was pared by 0 bases and J by 5 bases, with 7 bases of the junction left unmatched. The CDR3, as DNA: TGTGCCAGCAGCTTAGCTAAGGGGGGACAGGGATATGGCTACACCTTC. This translates into CASSLAKGGQGYGYTF.

This clonotype was recorded a few times. The V gene is TRBV12-3 or TRBV12-4, the J gene TRBJ1-5; a weak D match, TRBD1 (5 bases). V was trimmed by 3 bases and J by 4 bases, leaving 10 bases between them. This CDR3 spans 14 amino acids. The CDR3 region has the DNA TGTGCCAGCAGTTTCTGGGGGAGTAATCAGCCCCAGCATTTT. It is translated as CASSFWGSNQPQHF.

The chain links TRBV7-8 to TRBJ1-1; D remains unclear. Between the trimmed V and J ends, which lost 3 bases and 0 bases, there was a span of 11 bases. CDR3 size: 15 residues. Germline lookup yields CDR1 SGHVS and CDR2 FQNEAQ. The CDR3 DNA follows: TGTGCCAGCAGCTTCAGGAGAAGCTTGAACACTGAAGCTTTCTTT. Encoded protein: CASSFRRSLNTEAFF.

The rearrangement links TRBV18 to TRBJ1-5, with a tentative D call TRBD1 (5 bases). CDR3 size: 14 residues. Germline V gene lookup returns CDR1 KGHSH and CDR2 LQKENI. V dropped 3 bases and J dropped 5 bases, with 11 bases sitting between them. The CDR3 protein is CASSPKQAHQPQHF. CDR3 in DNA: TGTGCCAGCTCACCTAAACAGGCCCATCAGCCCCAGCATTTT.

The chain links TRBV12-3 or TRBV12-4 to TRBJ2-3; the D gene is possibly TRBD2 (6 bases). V lost 3 bases, J lost 2 bases, and 12 bases lay in between. The length of the CDR3 is 15 residues. The CDR3 sequence is CASSLVAVHTDTQYF. CDR3 sequence (DNA): TGTGCCAGCAGTTTGGTAGCGGTACACACAGATACGCAGTATTTT.

The gene calls are TRBV9 and TRBJ2-5, with 7 bases that match TRBD1. The CDR3 sequence is 15 residues long. Germline-derived CDR1 and CDR2 are SGDLS and YYNGEE. The V segment lost 4 bases and the J segment 4 bases; nucleotides outside the gene matches: 10. This CDR3 reads CASSSRQGRLETQYF. The DNA for the CDR3 is TGTGCCAGCAGCTCCCGACAGGGTCGGTTAGAGACCCAGTACTTC. The variable domain in full, with the rest retrieved from reference TRBV9 and TRBJ2-5, is DSGVTQTPKHLITATGQRVTLRCSPRSGDLSVYWYQQSLDQGLQFLIQYYNGEERAKGNILERFSAQQFPDLHSELNLSSLELGDSALYFCASSSRQGRLETQYFGPGTRLLVL.

The rearrangement links TRBV10-1 to TRBJ2-3, with 9 bases fitting TRBD1. Germline CDR1 reads WNHNN; CDR2 reads SYGVQD (reference sequence). The V and J ends lost 0 bases and 4 bases, in that order; junction bases with no gene match: 8. CDR3 length: 17 residues. CDR3: CASSESTLGQGPDTQYF. CDR3 nucleotide sequence: TGCGCCAGCAGTGAGTCGACTCTGGGACAGGGACCAGATACGCAGTATTTT.

V usage is TRBV29-1 and J usage is TRBJ1-1; 8 nucleotides align to TRBD1. Per germline, CDR1 SQVTM and CDR2 ANQGSEA. The CDR3 spans 14 residues. The junction had 11 bases not matched to a gene; V was cut back by 4 bases and J by 7 bases. The CDR3 DNA is TGCAGCGTTGTAGTAGGACAGGGAGGTTTTGAAGCTTTCTTT. Protein: CSVVVGQGGFEAFF.

This sequence joins TRBV5-6 and TRBJ1-6, with D tentatively TRBD1 (6 bases). V lost 0 bases and J 3 bases, leaving 13 bases between the germline ends. The CDR3 loop spans 17 amino acids. Per germline, CDR1 SGHDT and CDR2 YYEEEE. In nucleotides, the CDR3 is TGTGCCAGCAGCTTGGTTTCTTCGACAGGCTATAATTCACCCCTCCACTTT. Its protein is CASSLVSSTGYNSPLHF.

A few counts support this clonotype. The rearrangement uses TRBV15 and TRBJ2-1; D remains unclear. The germline V gene encodes CDR1 LNHNV and CDR2 YYDKDF (reference sequence). Trimming removed 3 bases from V and 7 bases from J, with 19 bases in between. The length of the CDR3 is 16 residues. The CDR3 sequence is CATSRGTRGFWNEQFF. The CDR3 DNA reads as TGTGCCACCAGCAGGGGTACGCGTGGTTTTTGGAATGAGCAGTTCTTC.

The CDR3: CASRRLAGGFTDTQYF. The CDR3 DNA reads as TGTGCCAGCAGGAGACTAGCGGGGGGATTCACAGATACGCAGTATTTT. V is TRBV2 and J is TRBJ2-3, with TRBD2 matching over 13 bases. The J segment lost 2 bases and the V segment lost 6 bases, leaving 5 bases of the junction unmatched. Germline values: CDR1 SNHLY, CDR2 FYNNEI. The CDR3 covers 16 residues.

This chain links TRBV19 with TRBJ2-7; D is possibly TRBD1 (5 bases). Germline assignment: CDR1 LNHDA and CDR2 SQIVND (reference sequence). Deletions cut 5 bases from V and 3 bases from J, with 17 bases between. This CDR3 contains 15 residues. This CDR3 reads CASSPRQGEGYEQYF. CDR3 in DNA: TGTGCCAGTAGTCCACGACAAGGGGAAGGCTACGAGCAGTACTTC.

In this sample, this clonotype turned up a few times. The V gene is TRBV2, the J gene TRBJ1-2; 10 bases are a match to TRBD1. Germline V gene data show CDR1 as SNHLY and CDR2 as FYNNEI. V shed 5 bases and J 7 bases; nucleotides not matched to a gene: 7. This CDR3 comprises 14 residues. CDR3 sequence: CASSTRQGATGYTF. The CDR3 bases are TGTGCCAGCAGTACTCGACAGGGGGCGACTGGCTACACCTTC. The full variable domain, its missing parts supplied by reference TRBV2 and TRBJ1-2, is EPEVTQTPSHQVTQMGQEVILRCVPISNHLYFYWYRQILGQKVEFLVSFYNNEISEKSEIFDDQFSVERPDGSNFTLKIRSTKLEDSAMYFCASSTRQGATGYTFGSGTRLTVV.

This clonotype was detected only a few times. The chain links TRBV30 to TRBJ2-2; a possible D gene is TRBD2 (7 bases). Germline V gene lookup returns CDR1 GTSNPN and CDR2 SVGIG (reference sequence). This CDR3 has 14 amino acids. V lost 8 bases, J lost 1 base, and 14 bases lay in between. Here the CDR3 DNA reads TGTGCCGTAAAGGGGGGGATGAACACCGGGGAGCTGTTTTTT. This translates into CAVKGGMNTGELFF.

J is TRBJ2-7 and V is TRBV5-4; 12 bases fit TRBD1. In germline, CDR1 is SGHNT, CDR2 YYREEE (reference sequence). The J segment lost 3 bases and the V segment lost 4 bases, leaving 8 bases of the junction unmatched. The CDR3 has 16 amino acids. The CDR3 nucleotides are TGTGCCAGCAGCCGGGGACAGGGGGCGGGGGGCTACGAGCAGTACTTC. The encoded protein is CASSRGQGAGGYEQYF.

This clonotype came up a few times. The chain has TRBV24-1 and TRBJ1-1; the D is unclear. The CDR3 spans 19 residues. Germline V lookup: CDR1 KGHDR, CDR2 SFDVKD. V was shortened by 4 bases and J by 1 base, with 24 bases between the two germline ends. CDR3 sequence: CATSDQKTRVNGPNTEAFF. In nucleotides, the CDR3 is TGTGCCACCAGTGACCAAAAAACACGGGTAAACGGGCCGAACACTGAAGCTTTCTTT.

On this clonotype itself: At one end the junction does not follow the germline gene, possibly because of a read error. Here the CDR3 reads CASGFRLAGGHAKNIQYF. The CDR3, as DNA: TGTGCCAGCGGCTTCCGACTAGCGGGGGGACATGCCAAAAACATTCAGTACTTC. This chain uses TRBV7-2 with TRBJ2-4; 13 bases match TRBD2. This CDR3 has 18 residues. Germline V gene sequence: CDR1 SGHTA, CDR2 FQGNSA. Full variable domain (remainder filled in from reference TRBV7-2 and TRBJ2-4): GAGVSQSPSNKVTEKGKDVELRCDPISGHTALYWYRQSLGQGLEFLIYFQGNSAPDKSGLPSDRFSAERTGGSVSTLTIQRTQQEDSAVYLCASGFRLAGGHAKNIQYFGAGTRLSVL.

In its sample, this clonotype was seen a few times. The chain couples TRBV29-1 to TRBJ2-5, with D possibly being TRBD1 (5 bases). With 4 bases removed from V and 9 bases from J, the gap between germline ends came to 18 bases. Germline values: CDR1 SQVTM, CDR2 ANQGSEA. This CDR3 contains 13 residues. DNA for the CDR3: TGCAGCGTTGTTGACGCAGGGCGTGGGGCCCAGTACTTC. It specifies CSVVDAGRGAQYF.

This rearrangement joins TRBV12-3 or TRBV12-4 to TRBJ2-2, with D tentatively TRBD1 or TRBD2 (5 bases each). The CDR3 spans 16 residues. Trimming took 6 bases from V and 4 from J, leaving 18 bases between them. The CDR3 DNA reads TGTGCCAGCAGAAACATTAAAGGGGCGGGCACCGGGGAGCTGTTTTTT. Translated, it gives CASRNIKGAGTGELFF.

This clonotype has a handful of counts. The V gene is TRBV10-1, the J gene TRBJ1-1; D ambiguous. The CDR3 runs to 13 residues. V gave up 3 bases and J gave up 1 base, with 6 bases separating them. Germline V gene sequence: CDR1 WNHNN, CDR2 SYGVQD (reference sequence). The CDR3 protein is CASSDDPNTEAFF. The CDR3 nucleotides are TGCGCCAGCAGTGATGATCCGAACACTGAAGCTTTCTTT.

The chain links TRBV14 to TRBJ2-3; 7 bases fit TRBD1. The V gene's germline CDR1 is SGHDN and CDR2 FVKESK. The J segment lost 2 bases and the V segment lost 6 bases, leaving 11 bases of the junction unmatched. The CDR3 is made up of 16 amino acids. The CDR3 sequence is CASSPGPGQITDTQYF. CDR3 coding DNA: TGTGCCAGCAGTCCGGGACCGGGACAGATCACAGATACGCAGTATTTT.

This clonotype was counted a few times. The DNA is left out, because the CDR3 cannot be placed on it with certainty; the CDR3 is given as TCRdb lists it. V gene TRBV12-3 or TRBV12-4 combines with J gene TRBJ1-2; no check of the table's D call, TRBD1, against the DNA was made. The CDR3 length is 16 residues, termini included. The CDR3 sequence is CASRNSGQGYNYGYTF.

This chain joins TRBV20-1 and TRBJ2-5; TRBD1 agrees at 8 bases. The length of the CDR3 is 13 residues. The ends lost 4 bases at V and 5 bases at J; junction bases unmatched: 6. Per the germline V gene, CDR1 is DFQATT and CDR2 is SNEGSKA (reference sequence). CDR3: CSATSQGAETQYF. CDR3 in DNA: TGCAGTGCTACATCTCAGGGGGCGGAGACCCAGTACTTC.

This clonotype turned up a few times. V is TRBV27 and J is TRBJ2-5; 11 positions match TRBD1. This CDR3 contains 15 residues. J lost 4 bases, V lost 6 bases, and 7 bases had no gene match. Germline assignment: CDR1 MNHEY and CDR2 SMNVEV (reference sequence). The CDR3 bases are TGTGCCAGCAGAGCCGGGACAGGGGGTGTAGAGACCCAGTACTTC. Protein product: CASRAGTGGVETQYF.

The chain recombines TRBV12-3 or TRBV12-4 with TRBJ2-2; 8 bases match TRBD2. The CDR3 is 15 residues long. The V segment lost 5 bases and the J segment 4 bases; nucleotides outside the gene matches: 6. The CDR3 nucleotides are TGTGCCAGCAGTCGCGGGGGGCCTGGCACCGGGGAGCTGTTTTTT. This encodes CASSRGGPGTGELFF.

This clonotype was recorded a few times. The chain links TRBV20-1 to TRBJ1-1; TRBD1 agrees at 8 bases. The junction had 3 bases not matched to a gene; V was cut back by 1 base and J by 8 bases. This CDR3 has 12 amino acids. CDR1 is DFQATT and CDR2 is SNEGSKA in the germline V gene (reference sequence). This chain's CDR3 is CSARGGQGEAFF. The CDR3 region has the DNA TGCAGTGCTAGAGGTGGACAGGGCGAAGCTTTCTTT.